These 23 T cell receptor beta chains share one sample of origin, sequenced in a study of blood T cell repertoires in COVID-19. Clones were read by immunoSEQ multiplex PCR, and TCRdb kept only the in-frame ones, dropping some. The sample lists tens of thousands of clones, less than 95% occurring once. The specimen was peripheral blood. The receptors stem from a human donor in a cohort sampled during active COVID-19.

The V gene is TRBV15, the J gene TRBJ2-1; a weak D match, TRBD2 (6 bases). Germline V gene data show CDR1 as LNHNV and CDR2 as YYDKDF (reference sequence). V lost 3 bases and J lost 4, with 25 bases in between. This CDR3 has 19 amino acids. The CDR3 reads CATSRGPLKLAVNYNEQFF. For the CDR3, the DNA is TGTGCCACCAGCAGGGGGCCCCTCAAATTAGCGGTTAATTACAATGAGCAGTTCTTC.

V gene TRBV19 combines with J gene TRBJ2-1; 12 nucleotides agree with TRBD2. The germline CDR1 and CDR2 sequences are LNHDA and SQIVND (reference sequence). The V segment lost 5 bases and the J segment 12 bases; nucleotides outside the gene matches: 14. This CDR3 is built from 16 residues. This CDR3 is CASSGRTSGAFAWQFF. The CDR3 coding sequence is TGTGCCAGTAGTGGCAGGACTAGCGGGGCATTCGCATGGCAGTTCTTC.

The V gene is TRBV12-3 or TRBV12-4, the J gene TRBJ2-1; D remains unclear. This CDR3 spans 12 amino acids. Trimming took 3 bases from V and 5 from J, leaving 5 bases between them. CDR3 sequence: CASSLTNNEQFF. The CDR3 DNA sequence: TGTGCCAGCAGTTTGACAAACAATGAGCAGTTCTTC.

This clone was seen a single time. The chain couples TRBV7-2 to TRBJ2-1, with D possibly matching TRBD1 (5 bases). From germline, CDR1 is SGHTA and CDR2 FQGNSA. The V gene lost 6 bases and the J gene lost 1 base, with 16 bases spanning the gap. The CDR3 length is 16 residues. The CDR3: CASRGQAEGSYNEQFF. CDR3 nucleotide sequence: TGTGCCAGCAGGGGGCAGGCGGAAGGATCCTACAATGAGCAGTTCTTC. Full variable domain (outside the CDR3, taken from reference TRBV7-2 and TRBJ2-1): GAGVSQSPSNKVTEKGKDVELRCDPISGHTALYWYRQSLGQGLEFLIYFQGNSAPDKSGLPSDRFSAERTGGSVSTLTIQRTQQEDSAVYLCASRGQAEGSYNEQFFGPGTRLTVL.

The rearrangement joins TRBV4-1 to TRBJ1-5; D is possibly TRBD1 (6 bases). This CDR3 is 16 amino acids long. V lost 5 bases and J 5 bases, leaving 19 bases between the germline ends. CDR1 and CDR2 (germline): MGHRA, YSYEKL. The CDR3 here is CASSNTGTPADQPQHF. CDR3 nucleotides: TGCGCCAGCAGCAATACCGGGACACCCGCCGATCAGCCCCAGCATTTT.

The rearrangement links TRBV6-5 to TRBJ2-7, with 15 bases lining up with TRBD2. Germline trimming cut 6 bases from V and 3 bases from J; bases unmatched to any gene: 3. The CDR3 is made up of 15 amino acids. The germline V gene encodes CDR1 MNHEY and CDR2 SVGAGI. CDR3 in DNA: TGTGCCAGCAGACGGACTAGCGGGGGGGTCTACGAGCAGTACTTC. It is translated as CASRRTSGGVYEQYF.

V is TRBV6-6 and J is TRBJ1-2; the D gene is possibly TRBD1 (6 bases). V gave up 6 bases and J gave up 2 bases, with 16 bases separating them. Germline V lookup: CDR1 MNHNY, CDR2 SVGAGI (reference sequence). The CDR3 runs 15 residues. As DNA, the CDR3 is TGTGCCAGCAGCTCCTATTTACAGGGAAACTATGGCTACACCTTC. Translation: CASSSYLQGNYGYTF.

The chain is built from TRBV14 and TRBJ2-7, with D possibly TRBD1 on 6 matching bases. Germline V gene sequence: CDR1 SGHDN, CDR2 FVKESK. The CDR3 runs 14 residues. Trimming cost V 3 bases and J 3 bases, with 12 bases left between them. The CDR3 DNA follows: TGTGCCAGCAGCCACGGAAGGGGGATCTACGAGCAGTACGTC. Amino acids: CASSHGRGIYEQYV.

This sequence joins TRBV5-6 and TRBJ1-5; 10 bases match TRBD1. Trimming took 4 bases from V and 5 from J; bases not matched to a gene: 9. Germline CDR1 reads SGHDT; CDR2 reads YYEEEE. The CDR3 is made up of 16 amino acids. The CDR3 DNA follows: TGTGCCAGCAGCCAAGGGGGGACAGGGGACCATCAGCCCCAGCATTTT. Translation: CASSQGGTGDHQPQHF.

The chain links TRBV11-2 to TRBJ2-2, with D maybe TRBD2 (6 bases). CDR3 length equals 13 residues. The germline V gene has CDR1 SGHAT and CDR2 FQNNGV. Trimming stripped 5 bases from V and 5 bases from J, with 9 bases between. This CDR3 reads CASSVSGTGELFF. Written as DNA, the CDR3 is TGTGCCAGCAGCGTTAGCGGAACCGGGGAGCTGTTTTTT.

V usage is TRBV27 and J usage is TRBJ2-3; D is possibly TRBD2 (6 bases). Germline CDR1 is MNHEY and CDR2 is SMNVEV (reference sequence). The CDR3 totals 16 residues. The V and J ends lost 5 bases and 2 bases respectively, with 17 bases between them. CDR3 coding DNA: TGTGCCAGCAGTCGGGGTGCGGGGCGGGACACAGATACGCAGTATTTT. Protein product: CASSRGAGRDTDTQYF.

As DNA, the CDR3 is TGTGCCAGCAGCCGCCCGGGACTAGCGGGCTCCTACGAGCAGTACTTC. Protein: CASSRPGLAGSYEQYF. V usage is TRBV3-1 (or the pseudogene TRBV3-2) and J usage is TRBJ2-7, with 12 bases that match TRBD2. CDR1 is LGHDT, CDR2 YNNKEL, per germline (reference sequence). This CDR3 has 16 amino acids. The trim removed 4 bases at V and 0 bases at J, leaving 4 bases unmatched.

The chain combines TRBV6-6 with TRBJ2-1; D remains unclear. CDR1 MNHNY and CDR2 SVGAGI come from the germline V gene (reference sequence). The CDR3 is made up of 12 amino acids. Trimming took 4 bases from V and 8 from J, leaving 9 bases between them. The CDR3 nucleotides read TGTGCCAGCAGTTTTTCTGTCGATGAGCAGTTCTTC. It is translated as CASSFSVDEQFF.

The V gene is TRBV11-2, the J gene TRBJ1-1; TRBD1 matches 7 bases. CDR1 is SGHAT, CDR2 FQNNGV, per germline. The V and J ends lost 4 bases and 3 bases, in that order; junction bases with no gene match: 2. The CDR3 covers 13 residues. The CDR3 sequence is CASSWDSYTEAFF. In DNA, the CDR3 is TGTGCCAGCAGCTGGGACAGTTACACTGAAGCTTTCTTT.

The chain has TRBV5-1 and TRBJ2-2, with a tentative D call TRBD1 (6 bases). V lost 9 bases and J 5 bases, leaving 20 bases between the germline ends. The germline gives CDR1 SGHRS, CDR2 YFSETQ. CDR3 length: 15 residues. The CDR3 loop is CATGPGHPWTGELFF. The CDR3 DNA sequence: TGCGCCACGGGTCCGGGACACCCGTGGACCGGGGAGCTGTTTTTT.

The chain combines TRBV7-9 with TRBJ1-1, with D possibly TRBD1 on 5 matching bases. The CDR3 is made up of 15 amino acids. Germline CDR1 and CDR2: SEHNR and FQNEAQ (reference sequence). Trimming removed 2 bases from V and 0 bases from J, with 10 bases in between. The CDR3 DNA follows: TGTGCCAGCAGCTTAACTTACAGGTTGAACACTGAAGCTTTCTTT. Translated: CASSLTYRLNTEAFF.

The chain employs TRBV5-1 and TRBJ2-5; no reliable D call. V gave up 2 bases and J gave up 3 bases, with 11 bases separating them. CDR3 length equals 14 residues. Germline V gives CDR1 SGHRS, CDR2 YFSETQ. CDR3 sequence: CASSLPMGKETQYF. The CDR3 nucleotides read TGCGCCAGCAGCTTACCGATGGGCAAAGAGACCCAGTACTTC.

The V call is TRBV7-2, the J call TRBJ2-2; possibly TRBD2 for D (6 bases). CDR3 length: 16 amino acids. The V gene lost 6 bases and the J gene lost 5 bases, with 19 bases spanning the gap. The germline V gene has CDR1 SGHTA and CDR2 FQGNSA. In nucleotides, the CDR3 is TGTGCCAGCAGGGAGGGGAACAAGGAGCGAACCGGGGAGCTGTTTTTT. Its translation is CASREGNKERTGELFF.

V usage is TRBV12-3 or TRBV12-4 and J usage is TRBJ2-3, with a possible D match to TRBD1 (5 bases). V was pared by 5 bases and J by 10 bases, with 16 bases between. The CDR3 consists of 13 residues. The chain's CDR3 is CASSPGRNAAQYF. The CDR3 nucleotides are TGTGCCAGCAGTCCAGGGCGCAATGCGGCGCAGTATTTT.

The chain uses TRBV3-1 (or the pseudogene TRBV3-2) and TRBJ2-7; D is unclear. Germline CDR1 is LGHDT and CDR2 is YNNKEL (reference sequence). The CDR3 consists of 13 residues. Trimming left V 6 bases short and J 10 bases short, with 19 bases between. CDR3: CASRQSPDLVQYV. DNA for the CDR3: TGTGCCAGCAGACAGAGCCCAGATTTAGTACAGTACGTC.

This clone was picked up one time. The chain uses TRBV4-1 and TRBJ2-1; maybe TRBD2 (5 bases). The V gene lost 1 base and the J gene lost 4 bases, with 8 bases spanning the gap. CDR1 and CDR2 (germline): MGHRA, YSYEKL. The CDR3 extends over 14 amino acids. CDR3 in DNA: TGCGCCAGCAGCCAAGTGGGGAGTTACAATGAGCAGTTCTTC. It translates to CASSQVGSYNEQFF.

V is TRBV24-1 and J is TRBJ1-4; D is ambiguous. The CDR3 consists of 15 residues. V was trimmed by 3 bases and J by 3 bases, leaving 10 bases between them. Germline V gene sequence: CDR1 KGHDR, CDR2 SFDVKD. The CDR3 here is CATSDAGEANEKLFF. The CDR3 region has the DNA TGTGCCACCAGTGATGCTGGGGAGGCTAATGAAAAACTGTTTTTT.

This chain uses TRBV2 with TRBJ2-3, with 9 bases matching TRBD2. This CDR3 contains 15 residues. Germline CDR1 is SNHLY and CDR2 is FYNNEI. The V segment lost 7 bases and the J segment 3 bases; nucleotides outside the gene matches: 8. CDR3 loop: CASTLDGLATDTQYF. In nucleotides, the CDR3 is TGTGCCAGCACTCTAGACGGACTAGCGACAGATACGCAGTATTTT.